The 8 T cell receptor beta chains below were found in one sample sequenced in a study of cytomegalovirus exposure and HLA in healthy donors. Both 60 Vbeta primers and 13 Jbeta primers went into the PCR. The data were produced by immunoSEQ multiplex PCR, yet TCRdb's version contains in-frame clones alone and is incomplete. The sample yields 99,000 or so clones, about 83% seen once. Sequenced input: PBMCs. These receptors came from a female donor in good health and CMV-seropositive.

The V and J genes are TRBV2 and TRBJ1-2; 7 bases are shared with TRBD1. This CDR3 contains 13 residues. Germline-derived CDR1 and CDR2 are SNHLY and FYNNEI. The V segment lost 6 bases and the J segment 6 bases; nucleotides outside the gene matches: 7. The CDR3 nucleotides read TGTGCCAGCAGGCAAGACAGGGTGGATGGCTACACCTTC. Encoded protein: CASRQDRVDGYTF.

The CDR3 DNA follows: TGTGCCAGCAGTTACCCCTTGACAGGGCCCGGGGGCACTGAAGCTTTCTTT. As protein: CASSYPLTGPGGTEAFF. The genes are TRBV2 and TRBJ1-1; 7 positions agree with TRBD1. This CDR3 comprises 17 residues. From germline, CDR1 is SNHLY and CDR2 FYNNEI. V was clipped by 5 bases and J by 4 bases; unmatched bases: 16. The full variable domain, rest sourced from reference TRBV2 and TRBJ1-1, is EPEVTQTPSHQVTQMGQEVILRCVPISNHLYFYWYRQILGQKVEFLVSFYNNEISEKSEIFDDQFSVERPDGSNFTLKIRSTKLEDSAMYFCASSYPLTGPGGTEAFFGQGTRLTVV.

The V call is TRBV6-1, the J call TRBJ2-5; no reliable D call. The CDR3 has 14 amino acids. Germline CDR1 MNHNS, CDR2 SASEGT. The V end was cut by 4 bases, the J end by 5 bases, with 14 bases between. The CDR3 sequence is CASSVENWSETQYF. CDR3 nucleotide sequence: TGTGCCAGCAGTGTAGAGAATTGGTCGGAGACCCAGTACTTC.

The chain has TRBV6-1 and TRBJ1-5; D is undetermined. Germline-derived CDR1 and CDR2 are MNHNS and SASEGT. This CDR3 has 15 amino acids. V was shortened by 2 bases and J by 2 bases, with 10 bases between the two germline ends. The DNA of the CDR3 is TGTGCCAGCAGTGAAATTTTATCCCGCAATCAGCCCCAGCATTTT. Translation: CASSEILSRNQPQHF.

The chain carries TRBV29-1 and TRBJ2-7, with 10 bases that match TRBD1. The V and J ends lost 4 bases and 4 bases, in that order; junction bases with no gene match: 7. The CDR3 runs 14 residues. CDR1 and CDR2 from the germline V gene are SQVTM and ANQGSEA. The DNA of the CDR3 is TGCAGCGTTGGAGGGGGACAGGGGAGGTACGAGCAGTACTTC. The encoded protein is CSVGGGQGRYEQYF.

The gene calls are TRBV4-2 and TRBJ2-3, with TRBD2 matching 14 bases. The CDR3 runs 17 residues. V lost 4 bases and J lost 1; bases outside the gene matches: 4. Per the germline V gene, CDR1 is LGHNA and CDR2 is YNFKEQ. The CDR3 sequence is CASSPRLAGGRTDTQYF. CDR3 DNA: TGTGCCAGCAGCCCTCGACTAGCGGGAGGGCGCACAGATACGCAGTATTTT.

The chain uses TRBV5-6 and TRBJ2-1; 9 bases are shared with TRBD2. CDR3 length: 16 residues. V shed 3 bases and J 3 bases; nucleotides not matched to a gene: 7. CDR1 is SGHDT, CDR2 YYEEEE, per germline. Written as DNA, the CDR3 is TGTGCCAGCAGCTCCCCGGGACTAGCCAACTACAATGAGCAGTTCTTC. This translates into CASSSPGLANYNEQFF. The variable domain in full, completed from reference TRBV5-6 and TRBJ2-1, reads DAGVTQSPTHLIKTRGQQVTLRCSPKSGHDTVSWYQQALGQGPQFIFQYYEEEERQRGNFPDRFSGHQFPNYSSELNVNALLLGDSALYLCASSSPGLANYNEQFFGPGTRLTVL.

Here the CDR3 DNA reads TGTGCCAGCAGCATGGGACTATACAATGAGCAGTTCTTC. This translates into CASSMGLYNEQFF. The rearrangement uses TRBV13 and TRBJ2-1; 7 nucleotides agree with TRBD2. The length of the CDR3 is 13 residues. Germline values: CDR1 PRHDT, CDR2 FYEKMQ (reference sequence). V shed 5 bases, J shed 4 bases, and the junction held 2 bases outside the gene matches. The whole variable domain, filled in from reference TRBV13 and TRBJ2-1, reads AAGVIQSPRHLIKEKRETATLKCYPIPRHDTVYWYQQGPGQDPQFLISFYEKMQSDKGSIPDRFSAQQFSDYHSELNMSSLELGDSALYFCASSMGLYNEQFFGPGTRLTVL.